The source of this TCR beta chain is a study of PD-L1 blockade in urothelial cancer. On this clone: Antigen: not known.

After removal of 3 bases from V and 3 bases from J, the junction contained 3 bases not matched to a gene. The CDR3 consists of 13 residues. The germline V gene has CDR1 SGHDT and CDR2 YYEEEE. Time point here: pretreatment peripheral blood. The study collected 1 to 8 samples per patient, pretreatment and on-treatment. Study findings and constraints: The study found that durable-benefit patients expanded tumor-associated blood clones more at 3 weeks.

The assay was immunoSEQ multiplex PCR, and TCRdb's table has in-frame clones only and misses some. The sample consists of some 57,000 clones, roughly 84% of them appearing once. The TCR originated in a man between 45 and 60 years old with urothelial cancer. The source was PBMCs, collected around atezolizumab (anti-PD-L1) treatment. The chain carries TRBV5-6 and TRBJ2-7; 7 nucleotides align to TRBD1. Written as DNA, the CDR3 is TGTGCCAGCAGCTATGGACAGGACTACGAGCAGTACTTC. This sequence encodes CASSYGQDYEQYF.